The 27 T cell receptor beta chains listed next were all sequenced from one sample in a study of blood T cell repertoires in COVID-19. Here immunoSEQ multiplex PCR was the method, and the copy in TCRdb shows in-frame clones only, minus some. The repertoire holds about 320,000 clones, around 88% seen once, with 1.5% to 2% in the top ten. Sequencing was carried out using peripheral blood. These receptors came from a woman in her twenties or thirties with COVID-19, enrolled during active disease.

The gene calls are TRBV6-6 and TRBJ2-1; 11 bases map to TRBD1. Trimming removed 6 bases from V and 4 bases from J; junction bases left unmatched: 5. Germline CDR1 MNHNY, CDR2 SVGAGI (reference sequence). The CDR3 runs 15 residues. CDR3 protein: CASRPGTGGYNEQFF. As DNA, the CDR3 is TGTGCCAGCAGGCCCGGGACAGGGGGATACAATGAGCAGTTCTTC.

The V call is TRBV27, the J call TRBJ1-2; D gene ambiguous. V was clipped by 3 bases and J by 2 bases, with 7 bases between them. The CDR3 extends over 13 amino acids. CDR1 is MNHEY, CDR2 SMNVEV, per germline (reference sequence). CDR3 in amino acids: CASSFSENYGYTF. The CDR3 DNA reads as TGTGCCAGCAGTTTTTCAGAAAACTATGGCTACACCTTC.

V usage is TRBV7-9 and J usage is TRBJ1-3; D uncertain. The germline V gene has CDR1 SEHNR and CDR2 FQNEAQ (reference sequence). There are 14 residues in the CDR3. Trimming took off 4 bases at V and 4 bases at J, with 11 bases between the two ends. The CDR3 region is CASSSDWLGNTIYF. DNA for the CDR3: TGTGCCAGCAGCTCGGACTGGTTAGGAAACACCATATATTTT.

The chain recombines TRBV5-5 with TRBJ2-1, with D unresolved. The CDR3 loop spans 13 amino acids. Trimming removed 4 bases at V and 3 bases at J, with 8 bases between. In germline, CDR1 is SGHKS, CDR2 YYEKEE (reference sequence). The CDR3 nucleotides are TGTGCCAGCAGCCCCACGGTCTACAATGAGCAGTTCTTC. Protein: CASSPTVYNEQFF.

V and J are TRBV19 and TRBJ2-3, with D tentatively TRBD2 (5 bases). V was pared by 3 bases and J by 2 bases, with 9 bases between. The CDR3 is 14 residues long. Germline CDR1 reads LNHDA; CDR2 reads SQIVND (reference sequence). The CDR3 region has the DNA TGTGCCAGTAGTATGAGCGGCTTCACAGATACGCAGTATTTT. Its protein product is CASSMSGFTDTQYF.

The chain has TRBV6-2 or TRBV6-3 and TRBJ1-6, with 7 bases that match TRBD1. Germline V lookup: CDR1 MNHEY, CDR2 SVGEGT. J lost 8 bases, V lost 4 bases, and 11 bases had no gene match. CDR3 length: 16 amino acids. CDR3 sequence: CASSFVLGTEDSPLHF. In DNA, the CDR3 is TGTGCCAGCAGTTTCGTTTTGGGGACAGAGGATTCACCCCTCCACTTT.

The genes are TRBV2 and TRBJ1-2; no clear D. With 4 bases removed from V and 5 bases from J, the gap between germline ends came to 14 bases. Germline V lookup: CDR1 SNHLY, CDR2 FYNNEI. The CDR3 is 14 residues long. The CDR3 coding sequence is TGTGCCAGCAGTGGATCAGAGGTCTTATATGGCTACACCTTC. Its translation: CASSGSEVLYGYTF.

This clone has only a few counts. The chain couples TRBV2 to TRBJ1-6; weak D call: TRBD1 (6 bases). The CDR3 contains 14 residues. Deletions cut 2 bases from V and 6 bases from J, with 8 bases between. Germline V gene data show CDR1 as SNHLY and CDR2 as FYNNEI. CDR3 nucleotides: TGTGCCAGCAGTGAATACAGGGCTAATTCACCCCTCCACTTT. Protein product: CASSEYRANSPLHF.

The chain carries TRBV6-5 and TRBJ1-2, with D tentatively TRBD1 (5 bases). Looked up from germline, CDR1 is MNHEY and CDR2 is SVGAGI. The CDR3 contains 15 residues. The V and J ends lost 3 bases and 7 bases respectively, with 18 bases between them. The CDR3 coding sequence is TGTGCCAGCAGTTATCTATCCCAAGGGGCGGCTGGCTACACCTTC. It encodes CASSYLSQGAAGYTF.

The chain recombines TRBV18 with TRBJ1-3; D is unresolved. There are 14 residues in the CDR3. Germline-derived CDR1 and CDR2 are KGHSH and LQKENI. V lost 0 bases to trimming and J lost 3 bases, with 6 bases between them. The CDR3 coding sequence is TGTGCCAGCTCACCACCCTCGGTTGGAAACACCATATATTTT. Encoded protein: CASSPPSVGNTIYF.

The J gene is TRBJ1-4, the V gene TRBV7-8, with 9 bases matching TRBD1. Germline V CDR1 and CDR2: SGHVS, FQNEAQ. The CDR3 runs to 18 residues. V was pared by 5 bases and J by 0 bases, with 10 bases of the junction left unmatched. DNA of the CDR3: TGTGCCAGCAGCACCCGGGACAGGGAGATTGCAACTAATGAAAAACTGTTTTTT. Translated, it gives CASSTRDREIATNEKLFF.

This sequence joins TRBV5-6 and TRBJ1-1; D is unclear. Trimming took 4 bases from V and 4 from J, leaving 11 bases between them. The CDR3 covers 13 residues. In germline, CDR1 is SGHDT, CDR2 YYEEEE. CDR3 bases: TGTGCCAGCAGCCGAACATGGAGCACTGAAGCTTTCTTT. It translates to CASSRTWSTEAFF.

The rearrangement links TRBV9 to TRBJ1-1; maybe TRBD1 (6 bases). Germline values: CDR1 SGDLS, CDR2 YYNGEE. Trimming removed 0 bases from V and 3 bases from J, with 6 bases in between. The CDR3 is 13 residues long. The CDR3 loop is CASSVEGDTEAFF. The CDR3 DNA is TGTGCCAGCAGCGTAGAGGGGGACACTGAAGCTTTCTTT. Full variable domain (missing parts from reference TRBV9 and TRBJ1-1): DSGVTQTPKHLITATGQRVTLRCSPRSGDLSVYWYQQSLDQGLQFLIQYYNGEERAKGNILERFSAQQFPDLHSELNLSSLELGDSALYFCASSVEGDTEAFFGQGTRLTVV.

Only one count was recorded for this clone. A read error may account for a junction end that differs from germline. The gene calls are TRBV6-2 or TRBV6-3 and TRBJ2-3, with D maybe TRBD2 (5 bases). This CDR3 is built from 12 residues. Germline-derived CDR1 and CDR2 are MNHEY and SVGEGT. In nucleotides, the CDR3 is TGTGCCAGCAGTTTGGTACGGGAACGGCGCTTTTTT. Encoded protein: CASSLVRERRFF.

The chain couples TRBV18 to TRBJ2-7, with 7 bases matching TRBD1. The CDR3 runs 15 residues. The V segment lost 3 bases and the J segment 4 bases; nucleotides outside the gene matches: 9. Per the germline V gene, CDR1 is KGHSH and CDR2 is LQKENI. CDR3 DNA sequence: TGTGCCAGCTCACCGAAAATTGGGACAGCGTACGAGCAGTACTTC. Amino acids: CASSPKIGTAYEQYF.

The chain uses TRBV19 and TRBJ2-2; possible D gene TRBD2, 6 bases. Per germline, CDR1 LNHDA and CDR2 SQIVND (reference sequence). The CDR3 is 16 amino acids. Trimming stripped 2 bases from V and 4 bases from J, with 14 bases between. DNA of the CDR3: TGTGCCAGTAGTATAAATGGGGGACTTACCACCGGGGAGCTGTTTTTT. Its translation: CASSINGGLTTGELFF.

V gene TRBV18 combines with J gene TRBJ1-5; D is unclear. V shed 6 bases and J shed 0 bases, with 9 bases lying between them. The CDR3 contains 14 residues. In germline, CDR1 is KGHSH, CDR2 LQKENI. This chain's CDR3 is CASSEGYSNQPQHF. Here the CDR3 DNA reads TGTGCCAGCTCTGAGGGTTATAGCAATCAGCCCCAGCATTTT.

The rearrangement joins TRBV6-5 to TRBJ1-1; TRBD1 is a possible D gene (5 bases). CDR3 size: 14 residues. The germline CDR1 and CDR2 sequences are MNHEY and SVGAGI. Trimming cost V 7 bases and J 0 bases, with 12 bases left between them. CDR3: CASTYTDMNTEAFF. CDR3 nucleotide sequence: TGTGCCAGCACATACACGGACATGAACACTGAAGCTTTCTTT.

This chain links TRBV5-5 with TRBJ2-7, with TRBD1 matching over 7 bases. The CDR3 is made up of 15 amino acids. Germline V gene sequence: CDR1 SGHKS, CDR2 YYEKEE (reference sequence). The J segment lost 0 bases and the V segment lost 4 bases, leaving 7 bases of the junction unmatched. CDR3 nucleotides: TGTGCCAGCAGCCGTACCGGGACAGACTCCTACGAGCAGTACTTC. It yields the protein CASSRTGTDSYEQYF.

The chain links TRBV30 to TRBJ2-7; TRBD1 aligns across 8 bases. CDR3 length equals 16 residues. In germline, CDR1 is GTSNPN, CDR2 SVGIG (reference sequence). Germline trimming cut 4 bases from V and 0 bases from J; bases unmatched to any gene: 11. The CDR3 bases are TGTGCCTGGACGGGCCCGGGACAGGTGTACTCCTACGAGCAGTACTTC. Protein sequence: CAWTGPGQVYSYEQYF.

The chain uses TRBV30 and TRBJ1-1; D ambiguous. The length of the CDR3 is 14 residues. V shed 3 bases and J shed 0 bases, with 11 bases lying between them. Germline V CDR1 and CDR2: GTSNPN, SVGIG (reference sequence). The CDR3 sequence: CAWSTVQLNTEAFF. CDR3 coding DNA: TGTGCCTGGAGCACAGTCCAGCTGAACACTGAAGCTTTCTTT.

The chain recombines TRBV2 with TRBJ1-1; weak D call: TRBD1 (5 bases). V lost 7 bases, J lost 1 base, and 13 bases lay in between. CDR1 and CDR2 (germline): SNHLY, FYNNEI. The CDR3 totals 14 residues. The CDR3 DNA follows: TGTGCCAGCACCCCCGAGCAGGGGAACACTGAAGCTTTCTTT. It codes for CASTPEQGNTEAFF.

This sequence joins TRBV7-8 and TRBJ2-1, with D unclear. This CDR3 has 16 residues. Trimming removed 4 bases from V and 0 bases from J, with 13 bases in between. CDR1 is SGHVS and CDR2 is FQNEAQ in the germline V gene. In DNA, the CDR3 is TGTGCCAGCAGCTCGACTCGTGGCAGCTCCTACAATGAGCAGTTCTTC. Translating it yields CASSSTRGSSYNEQFF.

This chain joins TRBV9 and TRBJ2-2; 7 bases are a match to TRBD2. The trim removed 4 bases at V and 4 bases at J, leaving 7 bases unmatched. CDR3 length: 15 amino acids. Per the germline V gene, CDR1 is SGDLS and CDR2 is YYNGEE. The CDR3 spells CASSPATGGTGELFF. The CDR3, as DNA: TGTGCCAGCAGCCCAGCAACGGGGGGCACCGGGGAGCTGTTTTTT.

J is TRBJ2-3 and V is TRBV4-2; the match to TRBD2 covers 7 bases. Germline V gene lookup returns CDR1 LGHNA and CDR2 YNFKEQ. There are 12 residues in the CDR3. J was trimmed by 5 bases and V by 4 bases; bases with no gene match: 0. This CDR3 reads CASSPGGDTQYF. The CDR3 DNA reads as TGTGCCAGCAGCCCGGGGGGAGATACGCAGTATTTT.

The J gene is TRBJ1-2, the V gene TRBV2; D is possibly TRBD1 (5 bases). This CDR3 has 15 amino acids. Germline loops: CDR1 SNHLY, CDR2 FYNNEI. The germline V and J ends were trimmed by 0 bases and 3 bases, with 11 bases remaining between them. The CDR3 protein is CASSEAQGDYYGYTF. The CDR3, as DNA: TGTGCCAGCAGTGAAGCCCAGGGTGACTACTATGGCTACACCTTC.

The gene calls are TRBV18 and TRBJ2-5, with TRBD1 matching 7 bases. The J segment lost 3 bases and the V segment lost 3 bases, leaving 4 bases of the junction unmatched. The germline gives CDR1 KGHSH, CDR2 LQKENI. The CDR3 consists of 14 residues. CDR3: CASSPGQPKETQYF. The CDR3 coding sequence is TGTGCCAGCTCACCGGGACAGCCTAAAGAGACCCAGTACTTC.